This T cell receptor (beta chain) is from a study of cytomegalovirus exposure and HLA in healthy donors. Points from the study as a whole: Roughly uniform sequencing depth across donors was assumed, possibly incorrectly. In an earlier analysis, in under 700 donors, most V segments appeared productive either ~90% or ~30% of the time. Fewer N-insertions (relative to the 666-donor mean) were reportedly seen in an Asian-associated ancestry cluster in a later analysis.

Germline CDR1 GTSNPN, CDR2 SVGIG (reference sequence). This CDR3 has 17 amino acids. With 2 bases clipped from V and 0 bases from J, the junction kept 6 bases outside the gene matches. A word on this clone: The antigen is unknown.

With 60 Vbeta and 13 Jbeta primers, the PCR was carried out. TCRdb's copy holds only in-frame clones and misses some; the assay was immunoSEQ multiplex PCR. Of some 150,000 clones listed, roughly 79% are singletons. The gene calls are TRBV30 and TRBJ2-2; the match to TRBD2 covers 10 bases. This receptor was identified in a woman aged 25 to 39 in good health and CMV-seropositive. The sample comprised PBMCs. The CDR3: CAWSRVSGGTNTGELFF. Here the CDR3 DNA reads TGTGCCTGGAGTCGAGTTAGCGGGGGGACGAACACCGGGGAGCTGTTTTTT.